Sequencing of this TCR beta chain was carried out in a study of T cells in Graves' hyperthyroidism and ophthalmopathy. This clonotype was seen many times. What was amplified from RNA transcripts were TCR beta CDR3 regions. Carried out on the TCR CDR3, a first-round RT-PCR used the HTBI primer set. TCRdb ran MiXCR on the multiplex PCR reads and lists one entry per CDR3 protein. The repertoire holds roughly 500,000 distinct CDR3 sequences, over 11% seen once, with about 5.8% in the top ten. Trimming stripped 8 bases from V and 7 bases from J, with 11 bases between. The germline gives CDR1 MNHEY, CDR2 SVGEGT. The length of the CDR3 is 12 residues. Hyperthyroidism, newly diagnosed and lasting under 2 months, affected patients aged 18 to 65.

Sequencing was carried out using blood. This receptor was taken from a woman in her thirties with Graves' hyperthyroidism that later progressed to Graves' ophthalmopathy. This chain links TRBV6-2 or TRBV6-3 with TRBJ2-2, with D unresolved. Written as DNA, the CDR3 is TGTGCCAGCCGAACGGTCGGCGGGGAGCTGTTTTTT. Translating gives CASRTVGGELFF.